This TCR beta chain was observed in a study of CD8+ T cells in alopecia areata. Whole-study findings and limits: Association of baseline CD8+ expansion with response is uncertain owing to one nonresponder.

With respect to this clone: Antigen specificity is unknown.

Treatment reported: oral pan-JAK inhibitor, 5-10 mg twice daily. Extracted RNA was reverse transcribed into cDNA, the sequencing template. Libraries were prepared by immunoSEQ multiplex PCR; TCRdb keeps only in-frame clonotypes and omits some of them. The sample contains 110,000 to 150,000 clones, 45% to 60% of which appear only once. The CDR3 consists of 16 residues. CDR1 is LNHNV and CDR2 is YYDKDF in the germline V gene (reference sequence). V dropped 0 bases and J dropped 7 bases, with 19 bases sitting between them. Sequences were derived from CD8+ T cells sorted from blood, sampled at week 4, from a patient treated with tofacitinib. This clonotype originated in a human donor with alopecia areata. V is TRBV15 and J is TRBJ2-7; weak D call: TRBD1 (6 bases). CDR3 sequence (DNA): TGTGCCACCAGCAGAGATGCAGGGGTCCTGAGTGGGGAGCAGTACTTC. Amino acid sequence: CATSRDAGVLSGEQYF.